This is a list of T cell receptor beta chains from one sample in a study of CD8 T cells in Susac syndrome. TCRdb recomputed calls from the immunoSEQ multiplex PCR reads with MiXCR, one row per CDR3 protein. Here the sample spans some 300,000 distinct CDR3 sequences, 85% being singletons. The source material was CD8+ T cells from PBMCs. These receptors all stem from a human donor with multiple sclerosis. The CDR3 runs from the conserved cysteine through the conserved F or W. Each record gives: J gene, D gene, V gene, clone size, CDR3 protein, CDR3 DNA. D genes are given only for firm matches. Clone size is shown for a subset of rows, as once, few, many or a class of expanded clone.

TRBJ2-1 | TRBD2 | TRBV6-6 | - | CASSSPAGSYNEQFF | TGTGCCAGCAGTTCCCCAGCGGGATCCTACAATGAGCAGTTCTTC
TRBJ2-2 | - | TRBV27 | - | CASSRGRTGELFF | TGTGCCAGCAGCCGGGGGCGAACCGGGGAGCTGTTTTTT
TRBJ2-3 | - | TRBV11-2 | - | CASSEISTDTQYF | TGTGCCAGCAGCGAGATTAGCACAGATACGCAGTATTTT
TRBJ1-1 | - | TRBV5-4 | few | CASSFGGRGGTTEAFF | TGTGCCAGCAGCTTTGGAGGACGGGGGGGGACCACTGAAGCTTTCTTT
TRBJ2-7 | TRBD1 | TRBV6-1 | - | CASSPRTGERVALSYEQYF | TGTGCCAGCAGCCCCAGGACAGGGGAACGAGTAGCCCTCTCCTACGAGCAGTACTTC
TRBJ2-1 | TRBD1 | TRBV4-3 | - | CASSQDPSGGTGGLDEQFF | TGCGCCAGCAGCCAAGATCCTTCCGGCGGGACAGGGGGCTTGGATGAGCAGTTCTTC
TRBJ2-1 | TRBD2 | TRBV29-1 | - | CSVEEGLAGPYNEQFF | TGCAGCGTTGAAGAGGGACTAGCGGGTCCCTACAATGAGCAGTTCTTC
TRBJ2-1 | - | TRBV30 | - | CAWSELARSYNEQFF | TGTGCCTGGAGTGAGCTAGCGCGTTCCTACAATGAGCAGTTCTTC
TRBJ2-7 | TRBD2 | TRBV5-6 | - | CASSLGPSGGYEQYF | TGTGCCAGCAGCTTGGGGCCCAGCGGGGGCTACGAGCAGTACTTC
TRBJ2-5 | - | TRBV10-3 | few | CAISESTLGDYQETQYF | TGTGCCATCAGTGAGTCGACTCTGGGCGACTACCAAGAGACCCAGTACTTC
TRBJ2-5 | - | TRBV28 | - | CASSLSPLQETQYF | TGTGCCAGCAGTTTATCACCCCTCCAAGAGACCCAGTACTTC
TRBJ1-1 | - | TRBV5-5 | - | CASSLVVGQEAFF | TGTGCCAGCAGCTTGGTTGTCGGACAGGAAGCTTTCTTT
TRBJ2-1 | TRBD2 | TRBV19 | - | CASSTGGFGNNEQFF | TGTGCCAGTAGTACCGGGGGGTTCGGCAACAATGAGCAGTTCTTC
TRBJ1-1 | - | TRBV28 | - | CASSRDMSTEAFF | TGTGCCAGCAGCCGGGATATGAGCACTGAAGCTTTCTTT
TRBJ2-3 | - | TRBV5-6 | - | CASSSGAGLRTDTQYF | TGTGCCAGCAGCTCGGGGGCGGGATTACGCACAGATACGCAGTATTTT
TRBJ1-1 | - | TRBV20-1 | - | CSAREPMTVNTEAFF | TGCAGTGCTCGCGAGCCAATGACAGTGAACACTGAAGCTTTCTTT
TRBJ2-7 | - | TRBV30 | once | CAWSRSAYEQYF | TGTGCCTGGAGTAGGAGTGCCTACGAGCAGTACTTC
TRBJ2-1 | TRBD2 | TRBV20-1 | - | CSAVGTRYNEQFF | TGCAGTGCTGTCGGGACTAGATACAATGAGCAGTTCTTC
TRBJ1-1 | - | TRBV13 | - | CASSLGDVGLKAFF | TGTGCCAGCAGCTTGGGGGATGTGGGCTTAAAAGCTTTCTTT
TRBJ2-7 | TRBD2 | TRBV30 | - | CAWSDRLAERYEQYF | TGTGCCTGGAGCGACCGACTAGCGGAGCGCTACGAGCAGTACTTC
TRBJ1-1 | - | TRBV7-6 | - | CASSLEPPIQTGSKNTEAFF | TGTGCCAGCAGCTTAGAACCCCCTATACAGACAGGCTCTAAGAACACTGAAGCTTTCTTT
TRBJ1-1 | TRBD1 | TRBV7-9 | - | CASSPVVQGESEAFF | TGTGCCAGCAGCCCGGTCGTACAGGGGGAAAGTGAAGCTTTCTTT
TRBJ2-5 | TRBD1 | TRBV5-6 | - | CASSPEARSGTGIQETQYF | TGTGCCAGCAGCCCGGAGGCTCGATCCGGGACAGGGATCCAAGAGACCCAGTACTTC
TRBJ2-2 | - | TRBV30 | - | CACTSNTGELFF | TGTGCCTGTACATCGAACACCGGGGAGCTGTTTTTT
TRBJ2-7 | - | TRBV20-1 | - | CSASPPGRELTYEQYF | TGCAGTGCTAGCCCCCCAGGACGGGAACTTACCTACGAGCAGTACTTC
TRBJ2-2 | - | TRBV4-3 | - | CASSQDQSTGELFF | TGCGCCAGCAGCCAAGACCAGAGCACCGGGGAGCTGTTTTTT
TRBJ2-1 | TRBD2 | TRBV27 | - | CASRAWASREGIYEQFF | TGTGCCAGCAGGGCATGGGCCTCGCGGGAGGGCATCTATGAGCAGTTCTTC
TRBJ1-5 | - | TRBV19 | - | CASTPRNWNQPQHF | TGTGCCAGTACCCCTAGGAACTGGAATCAGCCCCAGCATTTT
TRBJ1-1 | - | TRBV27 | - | CASSFQGGSTEAFF | TGTGCCAGCAGTTTCCAAGGAGGGAGTACTGAAGCTTTCTTT
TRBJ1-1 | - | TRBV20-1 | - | CSARDLGDMNTEAFF | TGCAGTGCTAGAGATCTGGGGGATATGAACACTGAAGCTTTCTTT
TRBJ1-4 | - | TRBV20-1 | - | CSALQGTNEKLFF | TGCAGTGCCTTACAGGGCACTAATGAAAAACTGTTTTTT
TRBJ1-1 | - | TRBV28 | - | CASSPSVGQLNTEAFF | TGTGCCAGCAGTCCTAGTGTAGGACAGCTGAACACTGAAGCTTTCTTT
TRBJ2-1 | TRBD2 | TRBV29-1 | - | CSGSLTSGSIHEQFF | TGCAGCGGCTCCTTGACTAGCGGGAGTATCCATGAGCAGTTCTTC
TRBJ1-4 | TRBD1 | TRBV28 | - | CASSFVGGDEKLFF | TGTGCCAGCAGTTTTGTAGGGGGCGATGAAAAACTGTTTTTT
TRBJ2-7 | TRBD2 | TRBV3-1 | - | CASSHWRETSYEQYF | TGTGCCAGCAGCCACTGGCGGGAGACCTCCTACGAGCAGTACTTC
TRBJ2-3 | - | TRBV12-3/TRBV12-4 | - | CASSFLGIITDTQYF | TGTGCCAGCAGTTTCCTAGGGATAATCACAGATACGCAGTATTTT